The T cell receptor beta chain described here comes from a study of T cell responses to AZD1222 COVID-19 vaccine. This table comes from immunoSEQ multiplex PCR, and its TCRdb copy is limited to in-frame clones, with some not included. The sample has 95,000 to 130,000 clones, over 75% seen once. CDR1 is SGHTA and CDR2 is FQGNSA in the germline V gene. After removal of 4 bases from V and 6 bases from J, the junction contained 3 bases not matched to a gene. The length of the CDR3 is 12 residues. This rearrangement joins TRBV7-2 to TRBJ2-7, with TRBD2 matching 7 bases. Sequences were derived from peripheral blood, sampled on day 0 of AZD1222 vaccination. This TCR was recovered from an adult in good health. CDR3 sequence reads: CASSYLAGEQYF. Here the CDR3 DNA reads TGTGCCAGCAGCTACTTAGCGGGCGAGCAGTACTTC.